The 21 T cell receptor beta chains below come from one sample, sequenced in a study of tumor-infiltrating lymphocytes in glioblastoma multiforme. Multiple V-beta primers and a C-beta primer amplified TCRB from RNA. TCRdb independently ran MiXCR on the multiplex PCR reads; one entry per CDR3 protein. The sample lists around 30,000 distinct CDR3 sequences, about 58% occurring once. The specimen was brain tumor tissue. Every receptor here comes from a male donor with glioblastoma.

V gene TRBV5-4 combines with J gene TRBJ2-1; maybe TRBD1 (6 bases). Trimming removed 4 bases at V and 7 bases at J, with 12 bases between. The germline V gene has CDR1 SGHNT and CDR2 YYREEE (reference sequence). The CDR3 is 13 amino acids. CDR3 loop: CASSLDSKNEQFF. The CDR3 DNA sequence: TGTGCCAGCAGCCTGGACAGCAAAAATGAGCAGTTCTTC.

This clonotype came up a few times. The J gene is TRBJ2-7, the V gene TRBV11-1; 7 bases agree with TRBD2. The V gene end was trimmed by 3 bases and the J gene end by 2 bases; junction bases not matched to a gene: 7. This CDR3 spans 15 amino acids. Germline CDR1 reads SGHAT; CDR2 reads FQDESV (reference sequence). The CDR3 DNA is TGTGCCAGCAGCTTTATAGCGGGTGATACCTACGAGCAGTACTTC. Translation gives CASSFIAGDTYEQYF.

The chain uses TRBV4-1 and TRBJ2-2; D is ambiguous. The germline V gene has CDR1 MGHRA and CDR2 YSYEKL. V lost 4 bases and J lost 5, with 23 bases in between. CDR3 size: 18 residues. CDR3 nucleotide sequence: TGCGCCAGCAGCCGATTCGACTTCGGTCGTGAGGCGACCGGGGAGCTGTTTTTT. Protein product: CASSRFDFGREATGELFF.

A word on this clonotype: One junction end does not reproduce the germline sequence, and a read error may be involved. The chain is built from TRBV20-1 and TRBJ2-4; TRBD1 aligns across 10 bases. This CDR3 region has 19 residues. Germline CDR1 is DFQATT and CDR2 is SNEGSKA (reference sequence). The CDR3 protein is CSVRDPDRGIRKAKSIQYF. The DNA of the CDR3 is TGCAGTGTTAGAGATCCGGACAGGGGGATTCGGAAAGCCAAAAGCATTCAGTACTTC.

This clonotype was picked up a small number of times. This clone may be a read error of a much larger clone one base away. The rearrangement links TRBV6-5 to TRBJ1-4, with D possibly matching TRBD1 (5 bases). Germline V gene sequence: CDR1 MNHEY, CDR2 SVGAGI. The CDR3 covers 14 residues. The CDR3 region is CASRYSQGGEKLFF. The CDR3 DNA sequence: TGTGCCAGCAGATACTCCCAGGGTGGTGAAAAACTGTTTTTT.

In this sample, this clonotype turned up many times. The chain combines TRBV28 with TRBJ1-5, with 8 positions matching TRBD1. Germline trimming cut 6 bases from V and 7 bases from J; bases unmatched to any gene: 2. CDR3 length: 12 amino acids. Germline CDR1 and CDR2: MDHEN and SYDVKM. CDR3 residues: CASRQGGQPQHF. The CDR3 DNA sequence: TGTGCCAGCAGACAGGGGGGGCAGCCCCAGCATTTT.

Notes on this clonotype: A much bigger clone sits one base away, suggesting this may be a read error. V and J are TRBV5-1 and TRBJ2-1; D unresolved. In germline, CDR1 is SGHRS, CDR2 YFSETQ. There are 14 residues in the CDR3. CDR3 residues: CASSLGQSYNEQSF. The DNA of the CDR3 is TGCGCCAGCAGCTTGGGTCAATCCTACAATGAGCAGTCCTTC.

Concerning this clonotype itself: This sequence may be a read error, since a much larger clone differs from it by one base. The chain couples TRBV7-9 to TRBJ1-1; the D is unclear. Trimming took 3 bases from V and 1 from J, leaving 9 bases between them. Germline assignment: CDR1 SEHNR and CDR2 FQNEAQ (reference sequence). This CDR3 contains 14 residues. The CDR3 region is CASSLHERNTEAFF. The CDR3, as DNA: TGTGCCAGCAGCTTGCATGAGAGGAACACTGAAGCTTTCTTT.

This clonotype was seen only a few times. One end of the junction does not line up with germline, which may come from a read error. The V call is TRBV6-5, the J call TRBJ2-2, with a tentative D call TRBD2 (6 bases). Germline V lookup: CDR1 MNHEY, CDR2 SVGAGI. This CDR3 is 16 amino acids long. The CDR3: CAGSYERARNTGELFF. The CDR3 DNA sequence: TGTGCCGGCAGTTACGAGCGGGCTCGGAACACCGGGGAGCTGTTTTTT.

The CDR3 sequence is CASRGTGERAQYF. DNA of the CDR3: TGTGCCAGCAGGGGGACAGGGGAGAGGGCGCAGTATTTT. This chain connects TRBV12-3 or TRBV12-4 to TRBJ2-3, with 10 bases that match TRBD1. This CDR3 has 13 residues. Trimming removed 6 bases from V and 10 bases from J; junction bases left unmatched: 7.

This clonotype is deemed medium-sized. The J gene is TRBJ2-5, the V gene TRBV20-1; 8 bases are a match to TRBD2. The V gene's germline CDR1 is DFQATT and CDR2 SNEGSKA (reference sequence). The CDR3 is made up of 11 amino acids. CDR3 DNA sequence: TGCAGAGCGGCGGGGGGAGAGACCCAGTACTTC. Amino acid sequence: CRAAGGETQYF.

The gene calls are TRBV11-2 and TRBJ2-2; 7 bases fit TRBD2. Germline trimming cut 7 bases from V and 5 bases from J; bases unmatched to any gene: 7. Germline values: CDR1 SGHAT, CDR2 FQNNGV. The CDR3 totals 14 residues. The CDR3 is CASTPRRGTGELFF. The CDR3, as DNA: TGTGCCAGCACCCCCAGGCGGGGGACCGGGGAGCTGTTTTTT.

For the CDR3, the DNA is TGTGCCGACAGCTTGGAACAGGGGAGTGAAAAACTGTTTTTT. Its translation is CADSLEQGSEKLFF. The rearrangement uses TRBV5-4 and TRBJ1-4; 7 bases match TRBD1. CDR1 is SGHNT and CDR2 is YYREEE in the germline V gene (reference sequence). The CDR3 contains 14 residues. V was pared by 10 bases and J by 7 bases, with 13 bases of the junction left unmatched.

The chain links TRBV27 to TRBJ2-1; D ambiguous. The CDR3 covers 15 residues. In germline, CDR1 is MNHEY, CDR2 SMNVEV (reference sequence). Trimming pared 5 bases from V and 0 bases from J, leaving 11 bases between. CDR3 bases: TGTGCCAGCAGTGGAAGTGAGAGCTCCTACAATGAGCAGTTCTTC. This translates into CASSGSESSYNEQFF.

Details on this clonotype: This may be a read error, as it is one base from a much larger clone. The chain combines TRBV5-1 with TRBJ1-3, with a possible D match to TRBD1 (5 bases). Looked up from germline, CDR1 is SGHRS and CDR2 is YFSETQ. The CDR3 totals 15 residues. The CDR3 sequence: CASSLGDFSGSTIYF. The CDR3 DNA follows: TGCGCCAGCAGCTTGGGGGACTTCTCTGGAAGCACCATATATTTT.

Turning to this clonotype: Likely a read error: the CDR3 ends without its conserved phenylalanine or tryptophan. The V and J genes are TRBV5-1 and TRBJ2-1, with a weak D call TRBD1 (6 bases). Deletions cut 5 bases from V and 5 bases from J, with 11 bases between. Looked up from germline, CDR1 is SGHRS and CDR2 is YFSETQ. This CDR3 is 13 amino acids long. The CDR3 DNA follows: TGCGCCAGCAGATGGACAGTTCACAATGAGCAGTTCTAC. Protein: CASRWTVHNEQFY.

This clonotype was counted at least ten times. The genes are TRBV4-2 and TRBJ1-4; D is unresolved. Germline-derived CDR1 and CDR2 are LGHNA and YNFKEQ. Trimming cost V 5 bases and J 7 bases, with 8 bases left between them. This CDR3 is built from 12 residues. CDR3 amino acids: CASSELSEKLFF. CDR3 DNA sequence: TGTGCCAGCAGCGAGCTAAGTGAAAAACTGTTTTTT.

This rearrangement joins TRBV5-6 to TRBJ1-1; D unresolved. This CDR3 spans 14 amino acids. In germline, CDR1 is SGHDT, CDR2 YYEEEE. V lost 2 bases and J 8 bases, leaving 16 bases between the germline ends. The CDR3 DNA sequence: TGTGCCAGCAGCTTTAGACGGTTGATTGCCGAAGCTTTCTTT. This codes for CASSFRRLIAEAFF.

Remarks on this clonotype: No conserved phenylalanine or tryptophan ends this CDR3, so it is likely a read error. The chain combines TRBV29-1 with TRBJ1-6; D not certain. The CDR3 contains 13 residues. Trimming pared 8 bases from V and 10 bases from J, leaving 18 bases between. Germline CDR1 is SQVTM and CDR2 is ANQGSEA. The CDR3 bases are TGCAGCTTTGCCAGGAACAGAGAATCACCCCTCCACTCT. Its translation is CSFARNRESPLHS.

This clonotype occurred a few times. This chain connects TRBV7-9 to TRBJ1-2, with 7 bases matching TRBD1. V was pared by 5 bases and J by 4 bases, with 10 bases of the junction left unmatched. The CDR3 length is 15 residues. Germline V gene lookup returns CDR1 SEHNR and CDR2 FQNEAQ (reference sequence). CDR3 bases: TGTGCCAGCAGCGCGCCCGGGACAGCCACCTATGGCTACACCTTC. It codes for CASSAPGTATYGYTF.

The chain combines TRBV5-1 with TRBJ2-2, with 8 bases matching TRBD1. CDR3 length: 16 residues. Germline CDR1 and CDR2: SGHRS and YFSETQ. The trim removed 2 bases at V and 2 bases at J, leaving 5 bases unmatched. CDR3 DNA sequence: TGCGCCAGCAGCTTACGGGACAGGAGAAACACCGGGGAGCTGTTTTTT. It is translated as CASSLRDRRNTGELFF.